This T cell receptor (beta chain) was captured by sequencing in a study of blood T cell repertoires in COVID-19. Study at large: COVID-19 samples, acute and convalescent, were from the United States, Italy and Spain. Sources were T cells, B-cell-depleted T cells, or PBMCs; the material itself was cDNA or gDNA.

This CDR3 has 19 amino acids. The V end lost 0 bases, the J end lost 1 base, and 21 bases lay between the germline ends. Germline V gives CDR1 MNHEY, CDR2 SMNVEV (reference sequence). Study processing details: By means of reference gene primer amplification, nucleated cell counts were estimated. Libraries were prepared by immunoSEQ multiplex PCR; TCRdb keeps only in-frame clonotypes and omits some of them. V, J and clone size reflect that table, while D and trimming were determined from the DNA. The sample holds some 250,000 clones, around 90% seen once. This clonotype originated in a woman aged 40 to 49 who had recovered from COVID-19. The rearrangement joins TRBV27 to TRBJ1-1, with D possibly matching TRBD1 (5 bases). The specimen was peripheral blood. CDR3 nucleotides: TGTGCCAGCAGTTTATCCCCATTCGGGGGGGACGCCGCGAACACTGAAGCTTTCTTT. Amino acid sequence: CASSLSPFGGDAANTEAFF.